The entry that follows covers one T cell receptor beta chain sequence. The antigen is not known. With 60 Vbeta and 13 Jbeta primers, the PCR was carried out. The authors' processing: Tens of millions of unique TCR beta chains, 10 million to 14 million shared, were counted in a later analysis. Profiled with immunoSEQ multiplex PCR; TCRdb holds only in-frame clones, not every one. V, J and clone size reflect that table, while D and trimming were determined from the DNA. The profile shows about 140,000 clones, roughly 77% of them singletons. This specimen comes from a study of cytomegalovirus exposure and HLA in healthy donors. Broader study findings: TCR beta sequences reportedly predicted most subjects' HLA-A and HLA-B alleles accurately.

From germline, CDR1 is SGHTA and CDR2 FQGNSA. The trim removed 2 bases at V and 7 bases at J, leaving 0 bases unmatched. The CDR3 covers 12 residues. The specimen was PBMCs. This sequence was found in a female donor in good health and CMV-seronegative. This chain uses TRBV7-2 with TRBJ1-2; 8 bases align to TRBD1. In DNA, the CDR3 is TGTGCCAGCAGCTTAACAGGGGGTGGCTACACCTTC. It encodes CASSLTGGGYTF.